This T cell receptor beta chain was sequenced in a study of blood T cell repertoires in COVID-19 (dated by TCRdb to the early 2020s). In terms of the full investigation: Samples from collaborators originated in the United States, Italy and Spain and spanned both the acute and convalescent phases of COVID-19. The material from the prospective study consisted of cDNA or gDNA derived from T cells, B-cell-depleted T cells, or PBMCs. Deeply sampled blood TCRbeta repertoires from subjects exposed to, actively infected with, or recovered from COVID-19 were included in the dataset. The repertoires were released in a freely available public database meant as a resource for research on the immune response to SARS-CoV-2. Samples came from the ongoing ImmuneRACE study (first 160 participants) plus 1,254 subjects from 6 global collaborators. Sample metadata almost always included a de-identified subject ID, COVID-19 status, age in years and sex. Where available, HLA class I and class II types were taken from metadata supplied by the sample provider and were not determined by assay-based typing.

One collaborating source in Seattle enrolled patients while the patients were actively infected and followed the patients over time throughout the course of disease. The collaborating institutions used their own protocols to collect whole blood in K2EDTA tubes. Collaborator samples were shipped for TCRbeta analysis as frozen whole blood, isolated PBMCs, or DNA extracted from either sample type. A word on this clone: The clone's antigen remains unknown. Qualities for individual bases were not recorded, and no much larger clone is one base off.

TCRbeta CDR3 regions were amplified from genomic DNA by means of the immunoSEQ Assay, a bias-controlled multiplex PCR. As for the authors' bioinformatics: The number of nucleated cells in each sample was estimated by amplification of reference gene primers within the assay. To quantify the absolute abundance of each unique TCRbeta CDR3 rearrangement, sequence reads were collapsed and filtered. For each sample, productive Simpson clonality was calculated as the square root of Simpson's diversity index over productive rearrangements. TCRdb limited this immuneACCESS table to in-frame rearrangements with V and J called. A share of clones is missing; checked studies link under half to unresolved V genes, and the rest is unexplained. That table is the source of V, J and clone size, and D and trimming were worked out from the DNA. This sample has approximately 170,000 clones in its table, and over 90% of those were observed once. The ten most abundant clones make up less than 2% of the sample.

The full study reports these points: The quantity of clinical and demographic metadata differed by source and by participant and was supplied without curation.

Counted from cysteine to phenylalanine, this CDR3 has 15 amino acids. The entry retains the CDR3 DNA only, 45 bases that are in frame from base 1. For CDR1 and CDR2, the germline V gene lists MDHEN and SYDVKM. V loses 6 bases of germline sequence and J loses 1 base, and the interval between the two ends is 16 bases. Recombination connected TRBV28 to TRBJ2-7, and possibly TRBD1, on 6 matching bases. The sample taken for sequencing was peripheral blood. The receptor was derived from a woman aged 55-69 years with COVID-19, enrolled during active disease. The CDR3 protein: CASSFAGTTSYEQYF. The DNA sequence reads TGTGCCAGCAGCTTCGCCGGGACAACGTCCTACGAGCAGTACTTC. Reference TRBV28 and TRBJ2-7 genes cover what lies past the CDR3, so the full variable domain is DVKVTQSSRYLVKRTGEKVFLECVQDMDHENMFWYRQDPGLGLRLIYFSYDVKMKEKGDIPEGYSVSREKKERFSLILESASTNQTSMYLCASSFAGTTSYEQYFGPGTRLTVT.